This is a list of T cell receptor beta chains from one sample in a study of T-cell memory formation after mild COVID-19. Each CDR3 protein is one row after TCRdb ran MiXCR on the 5' RACE reads. The sample has about 350,000 distinct CDR3 sequences; around 28% are singletons. The sequenced sample consisted of PBMCs or a T cell subset sorted from them (not recorded which). These receptors came from an adult woman who had mild COVID-19 (a few samples of this study predate the infection). Cell type and time point are not known. CDR3s leave out the opening cysteine and the closing phenylalanine or tryptophan.

cdr3_length	v_call	cdr3_aa
15	TRBV7-9	ASSLAGTSGSADTQY
13	TRBV29-1	SVAQGAGLEDTQY
13	TRBV5-1	ASSLVQRGAETQY
9	TRBV20-1	SASLRNEQF
12	TRBV20-1	SARAPGLAPEQY
14	TRBV7-2	ASSLARTSNTNIQY
11	TRBV2	ASSVGTTYEQY
12	TRBV6-2/TRBV6-3	ASRLAKGVETQY
13	TRBV21-1	ASSHRRLRNSPLH
12	TRBV12-3/TRBV12-4	ASSPGQGREKLF
12	TRBV9	ASSVGSAGNEQF
13	TRBV6-2/TRBV6-3	ASSYRLGKSYEQY
14	TRBV20-1	SAVDRGPKMNTEAF
11	TRBV7-2	ASSSERTGTPF
14	TRBV5-1	ASSLGQGALNTEAF
11	TRBV7-9	ASSYRQGAGYT
13	TRBV5-1	ASSLGGLSHNEQF
13	TRBV5-1	ASSLAGGRRETQY
16	TRBV24-1	ATSDAGTSGTGANVLT
15	TRBV4-2	ASSQGNGSAVPQTQY
13	TRBV6-6	ASRPRTGESEKLF
12	TRBV5-4	ASSSVQYQETQY
13	TRBV12-3/TRBV12-4	ASSPTPRAPYEQY
11	TRBV9	ASSVRVGNEQY
16	TRBV5-4	ASSYRQGATDSNQPQH
13	TRBV5-1	ASSLDPATNEKLF
8	TRBV2	ASSYREQF
10	TRBV3-1	ASSHWGREQF
11	TRBV27	ASRGQGNYGYT
14	TRBV7-6	ASSLASRGTYNEQF
13	TRBV12-3/TRBV12-4	ASSFRHLGTDTQY
11	TRBV29-1	SVELLTGFGYT
11	TRBV6-2/TRBV6-3	ASSWPLDNEQF
17	TRBV27	ASSLSWVKSRGANYGYT
12	TRBV2	ASMWARTTGELF
13	TRBV2	ASRARDRGYGLTY
12	TRBV6-5	ASSYSAGRNEQF
11	TRBV29-1	SVVPQGGYEQY
10	TRBV20-1	SASSGADGYT
12	TRBV4-3	ASSQGTGFYEQY
11	TRBV6-2/TRBV6-3	ASTPAVGNIQY
16	TRBV20-1	SATPVGGRGIRTYEQY
16	TRBV3-1	ASSHTLGLADFTDTQY
14	TRBV30	AARRQGVTLNTEAF
12	TRBV9	ASSGSGTQETQY
11	TRBV6-2/TRBV6-3	ASTLGDRHEQY
12	TRBV7-9	ASSSGTFGDTQY
10	TRBV5-4	ASNKGSTEAF
12	TRBV10-3	AISPLELGNTIY
9	TRBV20-1	SAPMADGAY
14	TRBV7-2	ASSLGEGRSYNEQF
12	TRBV30	AWRIRGTYNEQF
13	TRBV5-1	ASSLEGGVWDEQF
13	TRBV4-1	ASSLPGAGGTEAF
8	TRBV30	AWSGLEQY
12	TRBV5-1	ASRPSEDTDTQY
13	TRBV4-1	ASSQEIGAGQPQH